This paragraph covers one T cell receptor (beta chain) sequence. As to treatment: oral pan-JAK inhibitor, 5-10 mg twice daily. This entry belongs to a study of CD8+ T cells in alopecia areata. This CDR3 has 15 amino acids. V was pared by 8 bases and J by 0 bases, with 10 bases of the junction left unmatched. The germline gives CDR1 SQVTM, CDR2 ANQGSEA. Reverse transcribed after extraction, RNA yielded cDNA as the sequencing template. Data came from immunoSEQ multiplex PCR; TCRdb stores just in-frame clones and leaves some out. The sample contains roughly 180,000 clones, 60% of which appear only once. This clonotype was obtained from a human donor with alopecia areata. The material sequenced was CD4+ T cells sorted from blood, taken at week 4, from a patient treated with tofacitinib. The genes are TRBV29-1 and TRBJ2-1; 7 nucleotides agree with TRBD1. This CDR3 is CSSRGTASSYNEQFF. The CDR3 nucleotides are TGCAGCAGTAGAGGGACAGCGAGCTCCTACAATGAGCAGTTCTTC.